This T cell receptor beta chain came from a study of human T cells and chemical hapten exposure (dated by TCRdb to about 2021). Regarding the complete study: For sensitization, 2% DPC in acetone was applied to a 2 cm by 2 cm area of upper inner arm skin. Patch testing on the upper back used Finn chambers containing 0.01% DPC, with scoring done after 6 days according to International Contact Dermatitis Research Group standards. The patient cohort, mostly female, included alopecia areata with under or over 50% scalp involvement, alopecia totalis and alopecia universalis. Peripheral blood TCR repertoire changes were tracked in vivo in alopecia patients during primary and secondary sensitization to the hapten diphenylcyclopropenone (DPC). Libraries were pooled for sequencing, and variation in per-sample TCR yields was attributed mainly to small differences in library volumes within the pool. About 29 alopecia patients gave blood for TCR sequencing at one to four time points (pre-sensitization, 2, 6 and 24 weeks). Blood samples were taken from patients before sensitization (week 0) and then at 2, 6 and about 24 weeks after DPC sensitization. Patients additionally received weekly therapeutic DPC doses to the scalp throughout the roughly 24-week study period.

CDR1 SNHLY and CDR2 FYNNEI were looked up in the germline V gene. V is reduced by 2 bases and J by 5 bases, leaving a spacing of 7 bases between them. Reading from cysteine to phenylalanine, the CDR3 counts 13 amino acids. Left in the record is the CDR3 DNA by itself, 39 bases read in frame from the first base. Libraries were made using RACE. Sequencing was carried out with a NextSeq 500. During library preparation, unique molecular identifiers were attached to individual cDNA molecules so that TCRs could be counted quantitatively and reproducibly. Both TCR alpha and TCR beta chains were sequenced from each blood RNA sample. In the paper's pipeline: A median of about 87,000 TCRs per sample was observed, with a range of about 23,224 to 700,000. V, J and CDR3 annotation of the TCR reads was performed with the Decombinator software suite. For PS versus PT1 abundance plots, all samples were subsampled to the same number of TCRs (28,000). TCRs were defined as expanded if absent before sensitization and observed at least eight times at the 2-week time point. TCRdb trimmed public reads at Q25 via fastp, called clones via MiXCR and kept in-frame beta chains. Each entry is one CDR3 protein sequence, shown with its most common DNA and genes. For this entry, the V and J calls and clone size follow TCRdb and not the study's own pipeline. A total of approximately 160,000 distinct CDR3 sequences appear in this sample, 25% to 30% of them only once. The ten largest clonotypes hold approximately 2.3% of the sample.

The sample's time point label, in plain terms: patch test 3, about 24 weeks after DPC sensitization. The treatment or condition label here, explained by the study, means: therapeutic diphenylcyclopropenone sensitization with weekly scalp DPC. Blood at each patch-test visit was drawn before the patch test was applied. Patients were considered eligible if aged 18 to 70, diagnosed with alopecia and deemed suitable for DPC therapy, and patients were excluded if pregnant. Total RNA was extracted from unfractionated whole blood that had been collected in Tempus Blood RNA tubes. A word on this clonotype: Its specific antigen is unknown. One base away there is no much larger clone; base qualities are not given.

Findings and caveats that apply to the study as a whole: A positive correlation was found between the number of PT1 expanded TCRs and patch test score, with significance reached at thresholds 8, 16 and 32 but not 4. Expanded TCRs formed significantly more large CDR3 similarity clusters than pre-sensitization or healthy control sets, consistent with antigen-driven responses. After repeated subsampling, changes were observed in the strength of the expansion versus patch-test correlation and in the threshold at which the correlation became significant. All patients had alopecia, a presumed autoimmune disease, so their immune response might differ from that of healthy individuals. DPC sensitization did not change how many TCRs were above 1 in 1000 frequency, and no evidence was found of alterations in global repertoire structure.

This chain joins TRBV2 to TRBJ1-5; no D segment can be confidently identified. This receptor was identified in a woman younger than 30 with alopecia areata. Some clones in this sample may be carry-over from other donors' samples. Sequenced here: whole blood, sampled in connection with sensitization to the hapten diphenylcyclopropenone (DPC). The CDR3 reads as follows: CASSENGHQPQHF. The bases are TGTGCCAGCAGTGAAAACGGCCATCAGCCCCAGCATTTT.